This T cell receptor beta chain was profiled in a study of T-cell reconstitution after alpha-beta-depleted transplantation in children (dated by TCRdb to between 2015 and 2016). About the full investigation: Using TCR repertoire profiling, the study quantitatively followed how T-cell immune reconstitution unfolded in children after TCRalphabeta/CD19-depleted allogeneic hematopoietic cell transplantation.

This clonotype was picked up a small number of times. The clone's antigen remains unknown. No much larger clone is present one base from it, and per-base qualities are unavailable. The library came from PCR. TCRdb lists the instrument as Illumina HiSeq 2500. To normalize quantification of the TCRbeta repertoire, the TCR libraries were built with molecular barcoding that relied on unique molecular identifiers. TCRdb redid the processing of the public reads, applying fastp at Q25 and MiXCR, and retained in-frame beta chains. Under each unique CDR3 protein, matching rows form one entry showing the most common genes and DNA. Counted in this sample were about 500,000 distinct CDR3 sequences; about 33% of them appeared once. The top ten hold 2% to 3% of the sample. The CDR1 and CDR2 encoded by the germline V gene (reference sequence) are DFQATT and SNEGSKA. The CDR3 holds 13 amino acids from the cysteine to the phenylalanine. The only DNA kept is the CDR3, 39 bases in frame from the first base. V loses 5 bases, J loses 1 base, and the germline ends lie 9 bases apart.

The receptor comes from a human donor who donated a stem cell graft to a child with aplastic anemia. The V and J segments used are TRBV20-1 and TRBJ2-4; too little of a D gene remains to name it. This material consisted of PBMCs from the stem cell graft donor, taken from the stem cell graft. The CDR3 region: CSAPSGAKNIQYF. The sequence in DNA is TGCAGTGCTCCATCGGGTGCCAAAAACATTCAGTACTTC.